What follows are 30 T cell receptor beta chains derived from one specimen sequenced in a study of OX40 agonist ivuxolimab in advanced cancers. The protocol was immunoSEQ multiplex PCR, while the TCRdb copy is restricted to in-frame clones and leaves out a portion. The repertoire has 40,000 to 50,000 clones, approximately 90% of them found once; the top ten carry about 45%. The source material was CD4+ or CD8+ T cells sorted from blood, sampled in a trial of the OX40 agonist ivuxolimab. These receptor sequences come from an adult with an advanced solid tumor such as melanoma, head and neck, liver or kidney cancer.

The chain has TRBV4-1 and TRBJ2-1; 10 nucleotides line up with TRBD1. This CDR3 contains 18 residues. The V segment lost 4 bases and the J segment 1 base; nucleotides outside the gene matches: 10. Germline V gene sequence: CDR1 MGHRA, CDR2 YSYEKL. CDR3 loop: CASSRNRDRGFSYNEQFF. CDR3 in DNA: TGCGCCAGCAGCCGGAACCGGGACAGGGGCTTTTCCTACAATGAGCAGTTCTTC.

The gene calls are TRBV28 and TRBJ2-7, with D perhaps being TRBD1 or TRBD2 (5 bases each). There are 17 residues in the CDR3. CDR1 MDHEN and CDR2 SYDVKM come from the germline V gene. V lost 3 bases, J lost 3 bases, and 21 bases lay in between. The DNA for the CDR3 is TGTGCCAGCAGTTTCCGGGGAGTCTCAAGGGGCTACTACGAGCAGTACTTC. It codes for CASSFRGVSRGYYEQYF.

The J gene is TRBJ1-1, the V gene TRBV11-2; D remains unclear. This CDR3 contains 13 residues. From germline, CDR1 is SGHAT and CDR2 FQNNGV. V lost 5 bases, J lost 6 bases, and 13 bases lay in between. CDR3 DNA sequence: TGTGCCAGCAGCCCCTCGTCTGTGGCTGAAGCTTTCTTT. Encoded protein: CASSPSSVAEAFF. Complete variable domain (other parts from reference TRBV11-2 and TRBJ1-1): EAGVAQSPRYKIIEKRQSVAFWCNPISGHATLYWYQQILGQGPKLLIQFQNNGVVDDSQLPKDRFSAERLKGVDSTLKIQPAKLEDSAVYLCASSPSSVAEAFFGQGTRLTVV.

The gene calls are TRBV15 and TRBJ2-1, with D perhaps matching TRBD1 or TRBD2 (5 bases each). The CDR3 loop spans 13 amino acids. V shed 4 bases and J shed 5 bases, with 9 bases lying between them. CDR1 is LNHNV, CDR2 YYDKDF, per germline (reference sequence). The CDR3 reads CATSNRDHNEQFF. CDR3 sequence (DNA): TGTGCCACCAGCAACCGGGACCACAATGAGCAGTTCTTC.

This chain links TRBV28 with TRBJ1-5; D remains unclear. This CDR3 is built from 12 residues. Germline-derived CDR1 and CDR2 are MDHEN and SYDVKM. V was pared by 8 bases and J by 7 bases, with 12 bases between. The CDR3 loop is CASLTSGQPQHF. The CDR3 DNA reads TGTGCCAGCCTTACCTCGGGCCAGCCCCAGCATTTT.

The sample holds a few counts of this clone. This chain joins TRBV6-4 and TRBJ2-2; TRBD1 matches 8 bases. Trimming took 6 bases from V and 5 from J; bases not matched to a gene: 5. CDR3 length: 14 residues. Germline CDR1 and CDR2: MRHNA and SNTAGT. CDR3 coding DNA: TGTGCCAGCAGCGCTCGGACAGGGACCGGGGAGCTGTTTTTT. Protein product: CASSARTGTGELFF.

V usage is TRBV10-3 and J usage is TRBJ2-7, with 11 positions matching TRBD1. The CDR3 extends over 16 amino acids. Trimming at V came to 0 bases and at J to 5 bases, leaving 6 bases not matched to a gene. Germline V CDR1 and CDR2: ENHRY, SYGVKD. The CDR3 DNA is TGTGCCATCAGTGAGTCTGGACAGGGGGCTAGGAACGAGCAGTACTTC. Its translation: CAISESGQGARNEQYF.

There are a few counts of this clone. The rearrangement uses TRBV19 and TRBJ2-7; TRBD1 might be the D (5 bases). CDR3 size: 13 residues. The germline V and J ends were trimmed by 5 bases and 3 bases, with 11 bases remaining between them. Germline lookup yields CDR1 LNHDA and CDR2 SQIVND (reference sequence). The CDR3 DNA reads TGTGCCAGTAGTTATAGACAGCGCTACGAGCAGTACTTC. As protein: CASSYRQRYEQYF. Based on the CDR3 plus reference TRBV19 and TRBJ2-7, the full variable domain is DGGITQSPKYLFRKEGQNVTLSCEQNLNHDAMYWYRQDPGQGLRLIYYSQIVNDFQKGDIAEGYSVSREKKESFPLTVTSAQKNPTAFYLCASSYRQRYEQYFGPGTRLTVT.

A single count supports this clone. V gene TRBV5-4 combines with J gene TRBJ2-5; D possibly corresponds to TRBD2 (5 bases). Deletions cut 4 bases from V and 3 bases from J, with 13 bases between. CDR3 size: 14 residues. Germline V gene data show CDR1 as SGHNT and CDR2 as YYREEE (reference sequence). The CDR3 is CASSRLPGEETQYF. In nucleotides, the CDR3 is TGTGCCAGCAGCCGGTTACCCGGGGAAGAGACCCAGTACTTC.

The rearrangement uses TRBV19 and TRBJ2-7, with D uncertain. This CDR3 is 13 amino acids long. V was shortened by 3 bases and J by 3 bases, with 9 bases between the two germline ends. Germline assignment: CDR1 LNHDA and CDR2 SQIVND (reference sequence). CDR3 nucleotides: TGTGCCAGTAGTATGGCCATCCACTACGAGCAGTACTTC. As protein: CASSMAIHYEQYF.

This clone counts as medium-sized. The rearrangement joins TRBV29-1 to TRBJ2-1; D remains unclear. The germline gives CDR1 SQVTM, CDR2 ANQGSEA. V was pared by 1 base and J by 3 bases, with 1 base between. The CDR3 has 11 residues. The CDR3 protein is CSVEVYNEQFF. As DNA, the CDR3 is TGCAGCGTTGAAGTCTACAATGAGCAGTTCTTC.

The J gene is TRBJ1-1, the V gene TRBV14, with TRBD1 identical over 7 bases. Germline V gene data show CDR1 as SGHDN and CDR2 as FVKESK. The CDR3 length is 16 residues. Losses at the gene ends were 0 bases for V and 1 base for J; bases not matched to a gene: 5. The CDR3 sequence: CASSQEHRGSNTEAFF. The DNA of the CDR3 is TGTGCCAGCAGCCAAGAACACAGGGGATCGAACACTGAAGCTTTCTTT.

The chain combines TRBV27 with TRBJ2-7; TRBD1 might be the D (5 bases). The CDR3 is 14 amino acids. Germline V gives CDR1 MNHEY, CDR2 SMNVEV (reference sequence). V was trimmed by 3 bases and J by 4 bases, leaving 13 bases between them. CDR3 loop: CASSFRQPWYEQYF. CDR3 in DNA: TGTGCCAGCAGTTTCCGACAGCCTTGGTACGAGCAGTACTTC.

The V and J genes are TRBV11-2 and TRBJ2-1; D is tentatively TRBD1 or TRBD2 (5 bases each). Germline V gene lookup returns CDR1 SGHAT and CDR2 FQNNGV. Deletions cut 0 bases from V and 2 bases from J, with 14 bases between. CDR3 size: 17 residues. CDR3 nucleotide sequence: TGTGCCAGCAGCTTAGACTTCTGGGACGGACCCTACAATGAGCAGTTCTTC. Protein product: CASSLDFWDGPYNEQFF.

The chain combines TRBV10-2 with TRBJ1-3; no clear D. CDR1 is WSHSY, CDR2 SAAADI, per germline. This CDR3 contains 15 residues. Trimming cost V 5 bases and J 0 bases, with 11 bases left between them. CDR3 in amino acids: CASSSGAGSGNTIYF. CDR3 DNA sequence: TGCGCCAGCAGTTCGGGAGCCGGCTCTGGAAACACCATATATTTT.

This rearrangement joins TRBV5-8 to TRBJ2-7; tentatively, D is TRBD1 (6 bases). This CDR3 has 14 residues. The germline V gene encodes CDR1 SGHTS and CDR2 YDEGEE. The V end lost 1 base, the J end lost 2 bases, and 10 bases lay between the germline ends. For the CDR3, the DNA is TGTGCCAGCAGCTTGAGGGACAAACCCTACGAGCAGTACTTC. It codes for CASSLRDKPYEQYF.

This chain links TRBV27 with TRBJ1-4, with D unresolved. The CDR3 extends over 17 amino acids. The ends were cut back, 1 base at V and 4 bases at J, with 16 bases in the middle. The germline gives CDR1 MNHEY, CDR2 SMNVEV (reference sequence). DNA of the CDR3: TGTGCCAGCAGTTTATACCCGATACAGCGATTTAATGAAAAACTGTTTTTT. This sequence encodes CASSLYPIQRFNEKLFF.

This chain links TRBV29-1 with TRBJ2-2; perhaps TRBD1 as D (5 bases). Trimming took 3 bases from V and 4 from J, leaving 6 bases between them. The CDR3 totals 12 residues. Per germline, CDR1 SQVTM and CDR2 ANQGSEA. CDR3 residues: CSVEGLTGELFF. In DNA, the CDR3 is TGCAGCGTTGAGGGGCTCACCGGGGAGCTGTTTTTT.

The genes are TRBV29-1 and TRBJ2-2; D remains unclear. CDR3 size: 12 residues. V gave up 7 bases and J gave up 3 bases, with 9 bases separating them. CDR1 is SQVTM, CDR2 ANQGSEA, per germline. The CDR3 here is CSARSDTGELFF. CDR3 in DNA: TGCAGCGCGCGCTCGGACACCGGGGAGCTGTTTTTT.

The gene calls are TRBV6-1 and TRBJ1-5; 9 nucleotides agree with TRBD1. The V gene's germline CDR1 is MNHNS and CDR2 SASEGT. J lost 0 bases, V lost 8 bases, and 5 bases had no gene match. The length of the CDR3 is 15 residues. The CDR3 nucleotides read TGTGCCAGCCTGTGGACAGGGGATAGCAATCAGCCCCAGCATTTT. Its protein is CASLWTGDSNQPQHF.

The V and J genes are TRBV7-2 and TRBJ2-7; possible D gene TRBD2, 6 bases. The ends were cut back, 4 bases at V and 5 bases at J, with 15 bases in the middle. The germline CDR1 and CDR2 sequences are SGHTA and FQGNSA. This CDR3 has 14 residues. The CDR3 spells CASSSLGGVDEQYF. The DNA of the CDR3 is TGTGCCAGCAGCTCCTTGGGGGGAGTCGACGAGCAGTACTTC.

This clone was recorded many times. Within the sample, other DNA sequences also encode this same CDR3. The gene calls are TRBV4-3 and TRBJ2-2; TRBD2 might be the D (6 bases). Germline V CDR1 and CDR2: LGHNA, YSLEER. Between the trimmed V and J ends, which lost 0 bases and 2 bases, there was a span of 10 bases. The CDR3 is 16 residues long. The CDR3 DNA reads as TGCGCCAGCAGCCAAGAGGGCGGGGCTAACACCGGGGAGCTGTTTTTT. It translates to CASSQEGGANTGELFF.

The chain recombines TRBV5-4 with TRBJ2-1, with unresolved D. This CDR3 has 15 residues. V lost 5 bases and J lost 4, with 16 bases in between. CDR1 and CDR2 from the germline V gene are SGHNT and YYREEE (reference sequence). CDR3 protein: CASRQDFDFYNEQFF. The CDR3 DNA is TGTGCCAGCAGGCAAGATTTCGACTTTTACAATGAGCAGTTCTTC.

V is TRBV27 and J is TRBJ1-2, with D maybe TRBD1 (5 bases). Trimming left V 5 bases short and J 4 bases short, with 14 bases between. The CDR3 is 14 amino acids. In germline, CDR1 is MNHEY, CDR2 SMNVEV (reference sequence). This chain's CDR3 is CASSGGGQSYGYTF. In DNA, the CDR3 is TGTGCCAGCAGTGGCGGGGGTCAAAGCTATGGCTACACCTTC.

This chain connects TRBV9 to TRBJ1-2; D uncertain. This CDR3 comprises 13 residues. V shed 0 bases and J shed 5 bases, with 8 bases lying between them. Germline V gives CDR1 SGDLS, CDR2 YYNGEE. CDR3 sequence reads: CASSVGGSYGYTF. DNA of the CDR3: TGTGCCAGCAGCGTAGGGGGATCGTATGGCTACACCTTC.

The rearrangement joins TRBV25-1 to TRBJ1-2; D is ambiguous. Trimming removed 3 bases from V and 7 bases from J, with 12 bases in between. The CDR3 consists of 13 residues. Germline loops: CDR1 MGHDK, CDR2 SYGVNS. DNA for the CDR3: TGTGCCAGCAGTGATTGGGGTCGGGGTGGCTACACCTTC. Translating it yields CASSDWGRGGYTF.

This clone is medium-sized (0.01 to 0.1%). CDR3 residues: CASSQDGTGHYGYTF. The CDR3 bases are TGCGCCAGCAGCCAAGATGGGACAGGCCACTATGGCTACACCTTC. The chain couples TRBV4-1 to TRBJ1-2, with 8 bases matching TRBD1. The CDR3 is 15 residues long. Trimming cost V 0 bases and J 3 bases; bases outside gene matches: 3. Germline CDR1 reads MGHRA; CDR2 reads YSYEKL.

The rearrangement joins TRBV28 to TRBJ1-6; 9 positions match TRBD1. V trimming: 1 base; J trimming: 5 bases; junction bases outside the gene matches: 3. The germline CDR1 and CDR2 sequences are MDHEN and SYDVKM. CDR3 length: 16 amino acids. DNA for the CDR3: TGTGCCAGCAGTTTATCGAGGACAGGGGATAATTCACCCCTCCACTTT. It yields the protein CASSLSRTGDNSPLHF. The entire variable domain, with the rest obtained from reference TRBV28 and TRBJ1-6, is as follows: DVKVTQSSRYLVKRTGEKVFLECVQDMDHENMFWYRQDPGLGLRLIYFSYDVKMKEKGDIPEGYSVSREKKERFSLILESASTNQTSMYLCASSLSRTGDNSPLHFGNGTRLTVT.

CDR3: CASEGLAGAGDEQYF. The CDR3 DNA follows: TGTGCCAGCGAGGGACTAGCGGGCGCCGGAGACGAGCAGTACTTC. V gene TRBV2 combines with J gene TRBJ2-7; 12 bases are a match to TRBD2. V gave up 8 bases and J gave up 5 bases; unmatched junction bases: 10. The V gene's germline CDR1 is SNHLY and CDR2 FYNNEI. The CDR3 loop spans 15 amino acids. Based on the CDR3 plus reference TRBV2 and TRBJ2-7, the full variable domain is EPEVTQTPSHQVTQMGQEVILRCVPISNHLYFYWYRQILGQKVEFLVSFYNNEISEKSEIFDDQFSVERPDGSNFTLKIRSTKLEDSAMYFCASEGLAGAGDEQYFGPGTRLTVT.

The CDR3 here is CASSKGPRGTEAFF. Written as DNA, the CDR3 is TGTGCCAGCAGCAAAGGGCCTAGGGGCACTGAAGCTTTCTTT. This chain joins TRBV21-1 and TRBJ1-1; the table's D call, TRBD1, was not checked against the DNA. TRBV21-1 is a pseudogene. The CDR3 totals 14 residues.